The clone carrying this T cell receptor (beta chain) came up a few times. Its antigen is as yet unknown. The data were obtained in a study of a mutant IDH1 vaccine in newly diagnosed glioma. On the study more broadly: Vaccination was launched 4-6 weeks after radiotherapy alone, or with temozolomide cycles. The therapy given earlier, which was standard therapy, consisted of radiotherapy, temozolomide, or both, and most of the patients received both. Treated individuals were around 60% male and around 38% female, averaging roughly 40 years of age.

The germline CDR1 and CDR2 sequences are LGHNA and YSLEER. The CDR3 is 18 residues long. V was trimmed by 0 bases and J by 5 bases, leaving 22 bases between them. Sequencing used immunoSEQ multiplex PCR; TCRdb keeps in-frame clones, though not all of them. The sample lists tens of thousands of clones, about four fifths seen once, with under 9% in the top ten. As to time point: week 35, safety follow-up. Doses of 300 ug of mutant IDH1 20-mer peptide were given with topical imiquimod. The patients received vaccinations eight times, in weeks 1, 3, 5, 7, 11, 15, 19 and 23. The specimen comprised PBMCs, sampled from a glioma patient whose treatment included an IDH1 peptide vaccine. The chain recombines TRBV4-3 with TRBJ1-1; tentative D call: TRBD1 (6 bases). This receptor was identified in a man aged 50 to 59 with glioma. The CDR3 nucleotides are TGCGCCAGCAGCCAAGAATGGGGAGGCACAGGGAGGATTACTGAAGCTTTCTTT. Translating gives CASSQEWGGTGRITEAFF.